Listed below are T cell receptor beta chains from one sample, sequenced in a study of yellow fever vaccine responses in identical twins. TCRdb re-called the RT-PCR reads with MiXCR, one entry per CDR3 protein. The data contain 11,000 to 15,000 distinct CDR3 sequences, roughly 83% of them singletons. The input for sequencing was T cells from blood (PBMCs), unsorted or a sorted subset (not recorded which), taken before or after yellow fever vaccination (not recorded which). These receptors came from a woman younger than 35 who received the yellow fever vaccine. Each CDR3 is given with its conserved first and last residue. The order of the fields is J gene, V gene, clone size, D gene, CDR3 DNA, CDR3 protein. D genes are given only for firm matches. Only some rows state a clone size, as once, few, many or a class for expanded clones.

J: TRBJ1-1
V: TRBV7-2
size: few
D: -
DNA: TGTGCCAGCAGCTCCTACATGAACACTGAAGCTTTCTTT
CDR3: CASSSYMNTEAFF

J: TRBJ1-4
V: TRBV18
size: -
D: -
DNA: TGTGCCAGCTCACCGTTAGTCTCAACTAATGAAAAACTGTTTTTT
CDR3: CASSPLVSTNEKLFF

J: TRBJ1-3
V: TRBV4-1
size: -
D: TRBD1
DNA: TGCGCCAGCAGCCAAACCGGGACAGGGCGGCACACCATATATTTT
CDR3: CASSQTGTGRHTIYF

J: TRBJ1-1
V: TRBV29-1
size: -
D: -
DNA: TGCAGCACCACCAGGACAGACAACACTGAAGCTTTCTTT
CDR3: CSTTRTDNTEAFF

J: TRBJ1-5
V: TRBV4-1
size: once
D: -
DNA: TGCGCCAGCAGCCAAGATTTCGGCAGGGCGAGTCAGCCCCAGCATTTT
CDR3: CASSQDFGRASQPQHF

J: TRBJ1-1
V: TRBV18
size: -
D: -
DNA: TGTGCCAGTCAGGAGGGCAGACAGAACACTGAAGCTTTCTTT
CDR3: CASQEGRQNTEAFF

J: TRBJ2-5
V: TRBV29-1
size: -
D: -
DNA: TGCAGCGTTGGCCAAGAGACCCAGTACTTC
CDR3: CSVGQETQYF

J: TRBJ2-5
V: TRBV5-1
size: -
D: -
DNA: TGCGCCAGCACCACCGGGACCAAAGAGACCCAGTACTTC
CDR3: CASTTGTKETQYF

J: TRBJ2-5
V: TRBV29-1
size: -
D: TRBD1
DNA: TGCAGCGTTCAGGGGGCTTGGGAGACCCAGTACTTC
CDR3: CSVQGAWETQYF

J: TRBJ2-7
V: TRBV18
size: -
D: TRBD2
DNA: TGTGCCAGCTCACCACCAACTAGCGGGAGCATCGAGCAGTACTTC
CDR3: CASSPPTSGSIEQYF

J: TRBJ1-5
V: TRBV10-3
size: -
D: -
DNA: TGTGCCATCAGTGAGTCGAGACAGGTTAGCAATCAGCCCCAGCATTTT
CDR3: CAISESRQVSNQPQHF

J: TRBJ2-5
V: TRBV2
size: -
D: TRBD1
DNA: TGTGCCAGCAAGACAGGACAGGGTAAAGTGCAGACCCAGTACTTC
CDR3: CASKTGQGKVQTQYF

J: TRBJ1-1
V: TRBV12-3/TRBV12-4
size: -
D: -
DNA: TGTGCCAGCAGTTTAGCCAGAAACACTGAAGCTTTCTTT
CDR3: CASSLARNTEAFF

J: TRBJ2-3
V: TRBV20-1
size: -
D: TRBD2
DNA: TGCAGTGGGTCGGGACTAGCGGCCTCGCCAGATACGCAGTATTTT
CDR3: CSGSGLAASPDTQYF

J: TRBJ1-5
V: TRBV19
size: -
D: -
DNA: TGTGCCAGTGGTCAGCCCCAGCATTTT
CDR3: CASGQPQHF

J: TRBJ2-5
V: TRBV2
size: -
D: -
DNA: TGTGCCAGCAGTGACGGGACTGGGGAGACCCAGTACTTC
CDR3: CASSDGTGETQYF

J: TRBJ2-1
V: TRBV11-2
size: -
D: -
DNA: TGTGCCAGCAGCACCGAGCTAGGGAAGGCGTCCAATGAGCAGTTCTTC
CDR3: CASSTELGKASNEQFF

J: TRBJ1-6
V: TRBV18
size: -
D: TRBD1
DNA: TGTGCCAGCTCCCTGACAGGGGGCGATGATTCACCCCTCCACTTT
CDR3: CASSLTGGDDSPLHF

J: TRBJ2-1
V: TRBV29-1
size: -
D: -
DNA: TGCAGCGCCTCAAACAATGAGCAGTTCTTC
CDR3: CSASNNEQFF

J: TRBJ1-1
V: TRBV7-6
size: -
D: -
DNA: TGTGCCAGCCGCCAGGACGCGAACACTGAAGCTTTCTTT
CDR3: CASRQDANTEAFF

J: TRBJ2-3
V: TRBV4-1
size: -
D: TRBD2
DNA: TGCGCCAGCAGCCAGTCTAAGGGCGGGGGACGCACAGATACGCAGTATTTT
CDR3: CASSQSKGGGRTDTQYF

J: TRBJ2-3
V: TRBV7-9
size: few
D: TRBD2
DNA: TGTGCCAGCAGCTTTTATATAGCGGGCTCTACAGATACGCAGTATTTT
CDR3: CASSFYIAGSTDTQYF

J: TRBJ2-7
V: TRBV6-4
size: few
D: -
DNA: TGTGCCAGCAGTGACTCGAAACTAATCTCCTACGAGCAGTACTTC
CDR3: CASSDSKLISYEQYF

J: TRBJ2-3
V: TRBV24-1
size: -
D: TRBD2
DNA: TGTGCCACCAGAGATGGGGCTAGCGGCGACACAGATACGCAGTATTTT
CDR3: CATRDGASGDTDTQYF

J: TRBJ1-2
V: TRBV5-1
size: -
D: -
DNA: TGCGCCAGCAGCTTGGAATCCCGGGGATACTATGGCTACACCTTC
CDR3: CASSLESRGYYGYTF

J: TRBJ2-1
V: TRBV18
size: -
D: -
DNA: TGTGCCAGCTCTTTAGCTCGATACAATGAGCAGTTCTTC
CDR3: CASSLARYNEQFF

J: TRBJ2-1
V: TRBV11-2
size: -
D: -
DNA: TGTGCCAGCAGCTTAGATTTGGCCAGCAGGGATGAGCAGTTCTTC
CDR3: CASSLDLASRDEQFF

J: TRBJ1-4
V: TRBV7-3
size: -
D: -
DNA: TGTGCCAGCAGCTTAATGGGGACTAATGAAAAACTGTTTTTT
CDR3: CASSLMGTNEKLFF

J: TRBJ1-5
V: TRBV24-1
size: -
D: -
DNA: TGTGCCACCAGTGAAACCAGGGGTCAGCCCCAGCATTTT
CDR3: CATSETRGQPQHF

J: TRBJ1-5
V: TRBV12-3/TRBV12-4
size: few
D: -
DNA: TGTGCCAGCAGTTTGGTGGGAGGCAATCAGCCCCAGCATTTT
CDR3: CASSLVGGNQPQHF

J: TRBJ2-3
V: TRBV12-3/TRBV12-4
size: once
D: -
DNA: TGTGCCAGCAGTTTATTAGGGGATACGCAGTATTTT
CDR3: CASSLLGDTQYF

J: TRBJ2-4
V: TRBV3-1
size: -
D: -
DNA: TGTGCCAGCAGCCAAGACAGATTCAAAAACATTCAGTACTTC
CDR3: CASSQDRFKNIQYF

J: TRBJ2-1
V: TRBV11-1
size: once
D: -
DNA: TGTGCCAGCGGGGCGGGGATCTCCTACAATGAGCAGTTCTTC
CDR3: CASGAGISYNEQFF

J: TRBJ2-1
V: TRBV2
size: -
D: TRBD1
DNA: TGTGCCGGAACGACAGGGGCAAGCTCCTACAATGAGCAGTTCTTC
CDR3: CAGTTGASSYNEQFF

J: TRBJ2-7
V: TRBV2
size: -
D: -
DNA: TGTGCCAGCAGTGGGGCCTACGAGCAGTACTTC
CDR3: CASSGAYEQYF

J: TRBJ2-7
V: TRBV15
size: once
D: TRBD2
DNA: TGTGCCACCAGCAGGGGGACACCGGGACTAGCGTCTCCCTACGAGCAGTACTTC
CDR3: CATSRGTPGLASPYEQYF

J: TRBJ1-1
V: TRBV18
size: -
D: -
DNA: TGTGCCAGCTCACCACTGGACAGCCTATCTGGGAACACTGAAGCTTTCTTT
CDR3: CASSPLDSLSGNTEAFF

J: TRBJ2-1
V: TRBV18
size: -
D: -
DNA: TGTGCCAGCTCACCACCATTAGTGGACTACCTAGTGGGTGAGCAGTTCTTC
CDR3: CASSPPLVDYLVGEQFF

J: TRBJ2-7
V: TRBV29-1
size: once
D: -
DNA: TGCAGCGTTGCGGGCGCGAGCGCCTCCCACGAGCAGTACTTC
CDR3: CSVAGASASHEQYF

J: TRBJ2-1
V: TRBV5-1
size: -
D: -
DNA: TGCGCCAGCGCGCCGGGCCAGGGTTTAGGCAATGAGCAGTTCTTC
CDR3: CASAPGQGLGNEQFF

J: TRBJ2-3
V: TRBV4-3
size: once
D: TRBD2
DNA: TGCGCCAGCAGCCAAGATCAACCGAGAGGGGCTAGCGGGGCCACAGATACGCAGTATTTT
CDR3: CASSQDQPRGASGATDTQYF